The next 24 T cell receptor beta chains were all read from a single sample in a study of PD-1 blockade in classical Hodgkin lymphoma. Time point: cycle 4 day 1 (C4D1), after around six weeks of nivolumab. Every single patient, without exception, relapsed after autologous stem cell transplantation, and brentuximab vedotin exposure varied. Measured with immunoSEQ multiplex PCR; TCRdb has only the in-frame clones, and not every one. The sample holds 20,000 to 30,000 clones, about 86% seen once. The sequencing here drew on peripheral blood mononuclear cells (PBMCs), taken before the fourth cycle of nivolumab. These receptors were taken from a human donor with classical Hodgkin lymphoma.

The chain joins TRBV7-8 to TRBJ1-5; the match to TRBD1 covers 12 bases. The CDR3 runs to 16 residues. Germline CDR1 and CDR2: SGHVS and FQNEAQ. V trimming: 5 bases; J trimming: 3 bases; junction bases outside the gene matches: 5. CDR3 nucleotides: TGTGCCAGCAGCCCGGGGACAGGGGGCATCAATCAGCCCCAGCATTTT. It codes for CASSPGTGGINQPQHF. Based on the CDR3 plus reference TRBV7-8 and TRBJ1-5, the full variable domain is GAGVSQSPRYKVAKRGQDVALRCDPISGHVSLFWYQQALGQGPEFLTYFQNEAQLDKSGLPSDRFFAERPEGSVSTLKIQRTQQEDSAVYLCASSPGTGGINQPQHFGDGTRLSIL.

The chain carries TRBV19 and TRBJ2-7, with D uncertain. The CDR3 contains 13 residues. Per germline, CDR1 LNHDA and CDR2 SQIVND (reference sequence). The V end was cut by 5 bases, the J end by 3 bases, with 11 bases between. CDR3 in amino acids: CASSPAVGYEQYF. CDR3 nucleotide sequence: TGTGCCAGTAGTCCGGCCGTCGGCTACGAGCAGTACTTC.

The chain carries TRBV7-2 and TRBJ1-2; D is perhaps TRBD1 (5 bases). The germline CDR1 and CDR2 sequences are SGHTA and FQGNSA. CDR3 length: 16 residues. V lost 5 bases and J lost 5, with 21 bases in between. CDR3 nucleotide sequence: TGTGCCAGCAGCCAAAGGTTCGGGACGGCTTGGTATGGCTACACCTTC. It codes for CASSQRFGTAWYGYTF.

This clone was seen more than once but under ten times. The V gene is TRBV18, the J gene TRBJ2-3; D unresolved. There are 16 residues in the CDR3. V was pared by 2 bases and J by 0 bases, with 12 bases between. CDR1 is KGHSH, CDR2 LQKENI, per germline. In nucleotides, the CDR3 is TGTGCCAGCTCACCATACGGTCCCACCAGCACAGATACGCAGTATTTT. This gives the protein CASSPYGPTSTDTQYF.

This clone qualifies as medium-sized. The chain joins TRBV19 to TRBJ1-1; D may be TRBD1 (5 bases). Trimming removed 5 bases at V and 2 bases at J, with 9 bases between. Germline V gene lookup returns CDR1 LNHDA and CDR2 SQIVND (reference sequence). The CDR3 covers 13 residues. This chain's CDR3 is CASSSGPNTEAFF. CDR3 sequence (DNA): TGTGCCAGTAGTTCAGGGCCTAACACTGAAGCTTTCTTT. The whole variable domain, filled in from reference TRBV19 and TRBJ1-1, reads DGGITQSPKYLFRKEGQNVTLSCEQNLNHDAMYWYRQDPGQGLRLIYYSQIVNDFQKGDIAEGYSVSREKKESFPLTVTSAQKNPTAFYLCASSSGPNTEAFFGQGTRLTVV.

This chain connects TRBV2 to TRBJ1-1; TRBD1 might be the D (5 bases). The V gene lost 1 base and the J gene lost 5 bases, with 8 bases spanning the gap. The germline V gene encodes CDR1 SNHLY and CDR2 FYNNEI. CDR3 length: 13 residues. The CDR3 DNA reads TGTGCCAGCAGTGAAGGAGGGGTAACTGAAGCTTTCTTT. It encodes CASSEGGVTEAFF. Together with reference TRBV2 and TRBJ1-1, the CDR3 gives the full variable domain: EPEVTQTPSHQVTQMGQEVILRCVPISNHLYFYWYRQILGQKVEFLVSFYNNEISEKSEIFDDQFSVERPDGSNFTLKIRSTKLEDSAMYFCASSEGGVTEAFFGQGTRLTVV.

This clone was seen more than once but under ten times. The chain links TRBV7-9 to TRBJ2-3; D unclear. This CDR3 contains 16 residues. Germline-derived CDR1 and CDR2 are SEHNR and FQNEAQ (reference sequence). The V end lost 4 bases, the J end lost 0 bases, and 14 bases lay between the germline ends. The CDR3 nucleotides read TGTGCCAGCAGCTCCCCGGGCTTTCTTAGCACAGATACGCAGTATTTT. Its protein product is CASSSPGFLSTDTQYF.

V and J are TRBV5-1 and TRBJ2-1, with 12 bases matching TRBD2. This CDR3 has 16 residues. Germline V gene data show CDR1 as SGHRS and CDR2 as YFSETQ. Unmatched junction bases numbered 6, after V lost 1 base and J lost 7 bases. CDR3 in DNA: TGCGCCAGCAGCTTGTCCCCTAGCGGGAGGGTAAATGAGCAGTTCTTC. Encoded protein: CASSLSPSGRVNEQFF.

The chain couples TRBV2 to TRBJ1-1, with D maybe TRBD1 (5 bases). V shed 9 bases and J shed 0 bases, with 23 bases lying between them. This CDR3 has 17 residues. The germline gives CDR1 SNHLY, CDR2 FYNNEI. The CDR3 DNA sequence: TGTGCCAGGGGCTTACGCCAGGGAAGATATATGAACACTGAAGCTTTCTTT. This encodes CARGLRQGRYMNTEAFF. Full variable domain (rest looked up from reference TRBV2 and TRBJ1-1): EPEVTQTPSHQVTQMGQEVILRCVPISNHLYFYWYRQILGQKVEFLVSFYNNEISEKSEIFDDQFSVERPDGSNFTLKIRSTKLEDSAMYFCARGLRQGRYMNTEAFFGQGTRLTVV.

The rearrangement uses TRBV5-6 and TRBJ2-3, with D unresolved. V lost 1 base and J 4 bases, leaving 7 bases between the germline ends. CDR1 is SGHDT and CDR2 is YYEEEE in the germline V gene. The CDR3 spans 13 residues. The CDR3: CASSLFYSDTQYF. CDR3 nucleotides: TGTGCCAGCAGCTTGTTTTACTCAGATACGCAGTATTTT.

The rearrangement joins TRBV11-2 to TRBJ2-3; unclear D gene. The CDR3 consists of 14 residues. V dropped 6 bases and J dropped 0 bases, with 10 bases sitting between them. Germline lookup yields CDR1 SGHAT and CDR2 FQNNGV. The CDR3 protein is CASREALSTDTQYF. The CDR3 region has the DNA TGTGCCAGCAGGGAAGCTCTTAGCACAGATACGCAGTATTTT.

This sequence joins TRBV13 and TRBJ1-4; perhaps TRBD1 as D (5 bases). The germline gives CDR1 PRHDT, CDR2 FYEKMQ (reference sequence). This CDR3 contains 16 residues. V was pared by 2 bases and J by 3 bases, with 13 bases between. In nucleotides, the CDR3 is TGTGCCAGCAGCTTACGGTCAGGGAGGCCTAATGAAAAACTGTTTTTT. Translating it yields CASSLRSGRPNEKLFF. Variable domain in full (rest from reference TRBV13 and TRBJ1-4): AAGVIQSPRHLIKEKRETATLKCYPIPRHDTVYWYQQGPGQDPQFLISFYEKMQSDKGSIPDRFSAQQFSDYHSELNMSSLELGDSALYFCASSLRSGRPNEKLFFGSGTQLSVL.

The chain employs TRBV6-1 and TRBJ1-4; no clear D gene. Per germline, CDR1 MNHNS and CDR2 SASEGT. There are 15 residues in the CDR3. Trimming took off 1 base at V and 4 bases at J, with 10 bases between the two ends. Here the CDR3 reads CASSEEARLNEKLFF. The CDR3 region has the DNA TGTGCCAGCAGTGAAGAGGCGCGGCTTAATGAAAAACTGTTTTTT.

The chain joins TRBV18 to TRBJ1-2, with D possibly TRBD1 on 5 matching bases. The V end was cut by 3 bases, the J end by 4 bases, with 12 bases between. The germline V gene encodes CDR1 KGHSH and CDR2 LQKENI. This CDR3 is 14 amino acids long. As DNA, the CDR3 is TGTGCCAGCTCACCCGGGACGCGGGGCTATGGCTACACCTTC. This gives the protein CASSPGTRGYGYTF.

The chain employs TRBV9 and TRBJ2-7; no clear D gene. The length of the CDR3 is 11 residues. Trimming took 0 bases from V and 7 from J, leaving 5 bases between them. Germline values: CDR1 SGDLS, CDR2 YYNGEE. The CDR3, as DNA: TGTGCCAGCAGCGTAGGACGGGAGCAGTACTTC. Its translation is CASSVGREQYF.

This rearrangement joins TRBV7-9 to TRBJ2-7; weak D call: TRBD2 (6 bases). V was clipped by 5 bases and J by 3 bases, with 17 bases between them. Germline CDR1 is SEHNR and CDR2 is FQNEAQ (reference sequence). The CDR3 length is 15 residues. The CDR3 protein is CASSPASGAFYEQYF. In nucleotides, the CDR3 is TGTGCCAGCAGCCCCGCCTCGGGAGCCTTCTACGAGCAGTACTTC.

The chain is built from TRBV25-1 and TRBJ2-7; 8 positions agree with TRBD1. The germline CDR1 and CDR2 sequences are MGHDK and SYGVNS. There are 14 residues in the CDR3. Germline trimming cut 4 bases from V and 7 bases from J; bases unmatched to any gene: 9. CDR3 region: CASSAGQGAREQYF. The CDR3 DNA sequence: TGTGCCAGCAGTGCCGGGCAGGGGGCGAGAGAGCAGTACTTC.

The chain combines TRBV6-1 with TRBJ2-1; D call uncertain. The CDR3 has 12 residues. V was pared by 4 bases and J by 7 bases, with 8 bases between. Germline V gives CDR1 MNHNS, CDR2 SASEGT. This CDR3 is CASSGTLNEQFF. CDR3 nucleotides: TGTGCCAGCAGTGGAACTCTAAATGAGCAGTTCTTC.

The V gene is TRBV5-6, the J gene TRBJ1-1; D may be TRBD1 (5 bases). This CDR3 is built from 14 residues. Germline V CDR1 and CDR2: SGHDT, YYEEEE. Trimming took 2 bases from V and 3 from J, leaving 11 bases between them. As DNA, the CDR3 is TGTGCCAGCAGCTTCTGGGGGTCCTACACTGAAGCTTTCTTT. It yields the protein CASSFWGSYTEAFF. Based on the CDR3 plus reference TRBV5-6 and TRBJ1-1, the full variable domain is DAGVTQSPTHLIKTRGQQVTLRCSPKSGHDTVSWYQQALGQGPQFIFQYYEEEERQRGNFPDRFSGHQFPNYSSELNVNALLLGDSALYLCASSFWGSYTEAFFGQGTRLTVV.

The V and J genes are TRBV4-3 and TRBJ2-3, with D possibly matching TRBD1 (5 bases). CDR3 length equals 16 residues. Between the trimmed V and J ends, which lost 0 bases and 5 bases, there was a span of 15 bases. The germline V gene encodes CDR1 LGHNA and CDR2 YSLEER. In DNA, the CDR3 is TGCGCCAGCAGCCAAGATCCAGGGAATGTTTTAGATACGCAGTATTTT. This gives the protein CASSQDPGNVLDTQYF.

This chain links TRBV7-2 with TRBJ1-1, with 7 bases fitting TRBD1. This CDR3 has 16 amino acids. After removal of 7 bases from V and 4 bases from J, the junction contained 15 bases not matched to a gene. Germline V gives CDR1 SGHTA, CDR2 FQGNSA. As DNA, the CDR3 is TGTGCCAGCATTTTCGGGGCAGGGGGGTCCTCCACTGAAGCTTTCTTT. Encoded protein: CASIFGAGGSSTEAFF.

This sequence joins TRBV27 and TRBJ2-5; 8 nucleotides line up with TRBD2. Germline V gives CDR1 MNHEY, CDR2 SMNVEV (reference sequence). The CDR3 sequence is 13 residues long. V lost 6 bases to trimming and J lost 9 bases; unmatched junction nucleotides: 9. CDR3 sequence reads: CASSPGTRTAQYF. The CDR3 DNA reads TGTGCCAGCAGCCCCGGGACTAGAACGGCCCAGTACTTC.

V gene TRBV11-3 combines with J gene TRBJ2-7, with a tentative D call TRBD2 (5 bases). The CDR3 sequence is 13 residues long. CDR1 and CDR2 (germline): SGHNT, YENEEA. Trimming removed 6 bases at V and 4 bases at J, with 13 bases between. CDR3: CASRSPGGYEQYF. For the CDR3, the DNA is TGTGCCAGCAGGTCCCCCGGAGGATACGAGCAGTACTTC.

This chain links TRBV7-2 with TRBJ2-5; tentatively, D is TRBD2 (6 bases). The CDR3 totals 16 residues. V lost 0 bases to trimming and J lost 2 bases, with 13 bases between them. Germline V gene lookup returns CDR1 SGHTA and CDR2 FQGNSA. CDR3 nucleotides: TGTGCCAGCAGCTTAGCGCTGGGAGGAGGACAAGAGACCCAGTACTTC. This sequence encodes CASSLALGGGQETQYF.